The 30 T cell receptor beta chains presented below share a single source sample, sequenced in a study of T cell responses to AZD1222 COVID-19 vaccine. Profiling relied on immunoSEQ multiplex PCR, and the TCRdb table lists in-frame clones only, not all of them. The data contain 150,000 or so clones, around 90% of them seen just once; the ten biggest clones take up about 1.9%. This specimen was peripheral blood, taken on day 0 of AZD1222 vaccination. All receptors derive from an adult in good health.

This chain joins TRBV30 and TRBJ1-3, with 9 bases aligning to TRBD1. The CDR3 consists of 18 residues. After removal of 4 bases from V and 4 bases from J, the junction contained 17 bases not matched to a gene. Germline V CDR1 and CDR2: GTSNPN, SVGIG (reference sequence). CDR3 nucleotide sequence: TGTGCCTGGAAGGGAGGACCCGGGACAGGGATTGAAGGAAACACCATATATTTT. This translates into CAWKGGPGTGIEGNTIYF. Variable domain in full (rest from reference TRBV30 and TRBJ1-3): SQTIHQWPATLVQPVGSPLSLECTVEGTSNPNLYWYRQAAGRGLQLLFYSVGIGQISSEVPQNLSASRPQDRQFILSSKKLLLSDSGFYLCAWKGGPGTGIEGNTIYFGEGSWLTVV.

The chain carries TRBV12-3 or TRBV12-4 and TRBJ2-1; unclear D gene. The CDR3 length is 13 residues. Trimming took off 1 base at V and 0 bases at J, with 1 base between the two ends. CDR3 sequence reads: CASSLGSYNEQFF. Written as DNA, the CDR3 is TGTGCCAGCAGTTTAGGCTCCTACAATGAGCAGTTCTTC.

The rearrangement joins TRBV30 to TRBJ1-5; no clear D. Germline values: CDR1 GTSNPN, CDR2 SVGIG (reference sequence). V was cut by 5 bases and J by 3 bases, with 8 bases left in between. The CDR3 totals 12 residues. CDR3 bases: TGTGCCTGGCAGGCGAACAATCAGCCCCAGCATTTT. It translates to CAWQANNQPQHF.

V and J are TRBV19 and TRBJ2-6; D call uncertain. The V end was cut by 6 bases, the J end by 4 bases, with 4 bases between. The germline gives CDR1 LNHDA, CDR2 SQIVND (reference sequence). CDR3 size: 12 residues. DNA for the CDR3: TGTGCCAGTAGGTCCGGGGCCAACGTCCTGACTTTC. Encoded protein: CASRSGANVLTF.

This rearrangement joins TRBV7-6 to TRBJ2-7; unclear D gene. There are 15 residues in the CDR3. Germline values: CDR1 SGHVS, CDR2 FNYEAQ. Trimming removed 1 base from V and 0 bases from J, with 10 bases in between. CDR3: CASSLETGSSYEQYF. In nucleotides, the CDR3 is TGTGCCAGCAGCTTAGAGACGGGTAGCTCCTACGAGCAGTACTTC. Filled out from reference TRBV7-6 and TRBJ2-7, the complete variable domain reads GAGVSQSPRYKVTKRGQDVALRCDPISGHVSLYWYRQALGQGPEFLTYFNYEAQQDKSGLPNDRFSAERPEGSISTLTIQRTEQRDSAMYRCASSLETGSSYEQYFGPGTRLTVT.

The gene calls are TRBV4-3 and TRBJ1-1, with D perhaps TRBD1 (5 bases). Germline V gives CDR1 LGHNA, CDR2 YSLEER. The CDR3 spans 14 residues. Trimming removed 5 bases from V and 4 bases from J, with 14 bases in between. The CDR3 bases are TGCGCCAGCAGCGGTCGGGGCGCAATCACTGAAGCTTTCTTT. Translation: CASSGRGAITEAFF.

The DNA of the CDR3 is TGTGCCAGCAGCAGGGATCAGGATCAGCCCCAGCATTTT. Its protein product is CASSRDQDQPQHF. The chain is built from TRBV21-1 and TRBJ1-5. TRBV21-1 is an annotated pseudogene. The CDR3 runs 13 residues.

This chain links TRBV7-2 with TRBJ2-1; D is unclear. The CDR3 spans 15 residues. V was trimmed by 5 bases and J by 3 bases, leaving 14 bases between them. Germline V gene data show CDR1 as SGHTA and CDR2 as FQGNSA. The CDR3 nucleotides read TGTGCCAGCAGCCCCGAGGATCTCAGCTACAATGAGCAGTTCTTC. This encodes CASSPEDLSYNEQFF.

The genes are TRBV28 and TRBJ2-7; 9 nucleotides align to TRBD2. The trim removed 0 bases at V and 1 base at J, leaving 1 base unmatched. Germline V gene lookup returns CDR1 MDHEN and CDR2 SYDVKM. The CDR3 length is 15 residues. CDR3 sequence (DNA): TGTGCCAGCAGTTTATGGACTAGCGGTTCCTACGAGCAGTACTTC. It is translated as CASSLWTSGSYEQYF.

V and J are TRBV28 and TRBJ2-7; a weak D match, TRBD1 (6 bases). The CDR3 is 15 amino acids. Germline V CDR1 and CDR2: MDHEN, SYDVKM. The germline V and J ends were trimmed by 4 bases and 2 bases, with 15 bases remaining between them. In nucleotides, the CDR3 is TGTGCCAGCAGTTCTCCTGACAGGAAGGCCTACGAGCAGTACTTC. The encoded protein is CASSSPDRKAYEQYF.

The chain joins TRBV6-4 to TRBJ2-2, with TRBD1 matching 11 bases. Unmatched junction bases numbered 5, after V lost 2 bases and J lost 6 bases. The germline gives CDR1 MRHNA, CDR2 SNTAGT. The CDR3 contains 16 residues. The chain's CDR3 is CASSDQRTGGPGELFF. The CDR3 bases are TGTGCCAGCAGTGACCAAAGGACAGGGGGCCCCGGGGAGCTGTTTTTT.

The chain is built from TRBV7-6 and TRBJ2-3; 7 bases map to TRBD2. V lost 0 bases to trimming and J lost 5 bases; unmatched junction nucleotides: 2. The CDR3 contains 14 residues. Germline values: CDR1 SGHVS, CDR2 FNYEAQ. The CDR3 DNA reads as TGTGCCAGCAGCTTAGCAGGGGAGGGAGATACGCAGTATTTT. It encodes CASSLAGEGDTQYF.

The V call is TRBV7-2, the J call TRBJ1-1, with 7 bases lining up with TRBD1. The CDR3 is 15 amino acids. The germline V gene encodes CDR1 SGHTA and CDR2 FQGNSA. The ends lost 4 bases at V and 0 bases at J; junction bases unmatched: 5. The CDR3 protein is CASSYQTGLNTEAFF. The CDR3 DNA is TGTGCCAGCAGCTACCAGACAGGGCTGAACACTGAAGCTTTCTTT.

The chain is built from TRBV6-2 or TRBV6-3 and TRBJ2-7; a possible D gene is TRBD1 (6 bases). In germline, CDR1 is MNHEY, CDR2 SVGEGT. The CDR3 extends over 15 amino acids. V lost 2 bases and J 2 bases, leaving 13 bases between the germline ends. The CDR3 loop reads CASSYLQGQPYEQYF. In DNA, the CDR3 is TGTGCCAGCAGTTACCTACAGGGTCAACCCTACGAGCAGTACTTC.

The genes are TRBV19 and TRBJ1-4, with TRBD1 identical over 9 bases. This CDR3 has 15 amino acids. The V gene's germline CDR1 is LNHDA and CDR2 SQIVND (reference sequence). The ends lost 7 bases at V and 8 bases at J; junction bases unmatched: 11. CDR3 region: CASNLQGANGEKLFF. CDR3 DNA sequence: TGTGCCAGTAACCTACAGGGGGCTAATGGGGAAAAACTGTTTTTT. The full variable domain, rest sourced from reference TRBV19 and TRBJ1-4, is DGGITQSPKYLFRKEGQNVTLSCEQNLNHDAMYWYRQDPGQGLRLIYYSQIVNDFQKGDIAEGYSVSREKKESFPLTVTSAQKNPTAFYLCASNLQGANGEKLFFGSGTQLSVL.

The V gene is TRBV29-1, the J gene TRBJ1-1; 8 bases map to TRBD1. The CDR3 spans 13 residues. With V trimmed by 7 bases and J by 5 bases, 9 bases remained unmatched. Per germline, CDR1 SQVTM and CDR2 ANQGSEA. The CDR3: CSGRGHWVTEAFF. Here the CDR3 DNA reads TGCAGCGGCAGGGGGCATTGGGTTACTGAAGCTTTCTTT.

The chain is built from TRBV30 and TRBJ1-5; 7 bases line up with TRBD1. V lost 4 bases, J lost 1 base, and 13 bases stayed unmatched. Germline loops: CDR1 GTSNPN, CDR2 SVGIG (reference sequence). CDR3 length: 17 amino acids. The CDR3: CAWTRRTGGPSNQPQHF. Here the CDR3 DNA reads TGTGCCTGGACGAGGCGGACAGGAGGGCCGAGCAATCAGCCCCAGCATTTT.

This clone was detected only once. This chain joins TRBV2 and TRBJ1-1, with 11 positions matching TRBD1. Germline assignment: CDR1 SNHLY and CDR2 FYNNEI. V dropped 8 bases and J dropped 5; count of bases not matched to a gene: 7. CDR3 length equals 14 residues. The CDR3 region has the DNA TGTGCCAGCGAACGGACAGGGGGCCATACTGAAGCTTTCTTT. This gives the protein CASERTGGHTEAFF.

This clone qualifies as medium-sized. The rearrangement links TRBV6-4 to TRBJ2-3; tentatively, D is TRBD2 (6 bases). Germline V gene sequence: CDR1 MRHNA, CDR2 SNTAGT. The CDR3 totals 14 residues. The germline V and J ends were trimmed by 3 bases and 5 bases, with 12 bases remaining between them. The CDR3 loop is CASSETGERDTQYF. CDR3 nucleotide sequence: TGTGCCAGCAGTGAGACGGGAGAAAGAGATACGCAGTATTTT.

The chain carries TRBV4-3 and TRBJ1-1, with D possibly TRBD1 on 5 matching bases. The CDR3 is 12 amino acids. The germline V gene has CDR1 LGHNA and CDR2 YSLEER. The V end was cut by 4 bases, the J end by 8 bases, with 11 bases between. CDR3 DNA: TGCGCCAGCAGCCTTCGGGACGGAGAAGCTTTCTTT. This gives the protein CASSLRDGEAFF.

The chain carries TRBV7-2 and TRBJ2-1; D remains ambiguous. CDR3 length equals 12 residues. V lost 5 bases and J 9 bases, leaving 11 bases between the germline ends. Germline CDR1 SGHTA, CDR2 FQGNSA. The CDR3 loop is CASSASVSEQFF. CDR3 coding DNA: TGTGCCAGCAGCGCGAGCGTTAGTGAGCAGTTCTTC.

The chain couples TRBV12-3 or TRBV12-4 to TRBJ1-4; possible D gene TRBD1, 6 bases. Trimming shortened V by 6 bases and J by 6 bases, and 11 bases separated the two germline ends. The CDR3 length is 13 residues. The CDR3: CASRSTGYEKLFF. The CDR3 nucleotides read TGTGCCAGCAGATCGACAGGTTATGAAAAACTGTTTTTT.

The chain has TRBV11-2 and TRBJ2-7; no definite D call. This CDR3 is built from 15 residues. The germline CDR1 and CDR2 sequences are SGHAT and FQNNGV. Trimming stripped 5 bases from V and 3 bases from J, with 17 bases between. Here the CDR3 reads CASSPLDWQNYEQYF. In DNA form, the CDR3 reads TGTGCCAGCAGCCCCCTAGACTGGCAAAACTACGAGCAGTACTTC.

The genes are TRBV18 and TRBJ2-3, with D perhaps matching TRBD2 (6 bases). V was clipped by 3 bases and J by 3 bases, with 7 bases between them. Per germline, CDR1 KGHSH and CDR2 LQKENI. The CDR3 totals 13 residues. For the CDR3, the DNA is TGTGCCAGCTCACCCCGGGGGACAGATACGCAGTATTTT. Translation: CASSPRGTDTQYF.

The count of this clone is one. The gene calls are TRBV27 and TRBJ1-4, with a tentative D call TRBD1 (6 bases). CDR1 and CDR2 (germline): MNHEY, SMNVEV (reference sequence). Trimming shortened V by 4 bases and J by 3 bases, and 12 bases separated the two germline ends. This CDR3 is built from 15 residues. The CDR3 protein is CASSSDRWANEKLFF. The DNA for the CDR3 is TGTGCCAGCAGTTCCGACAGGTGGGCTAATGAAAAACTGTTTTTT. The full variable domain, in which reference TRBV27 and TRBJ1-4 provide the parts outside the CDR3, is EAQVTQNPRYLITVTGKKLTVTCSQNMNHEYMSWYRQDPGLGLRQIYYSMNVEVTDKGDVPEGYKVSRKEKRNFPLILESPSPNQTSLYFCASSSDRWANEKLFFGSGTQLSVL.

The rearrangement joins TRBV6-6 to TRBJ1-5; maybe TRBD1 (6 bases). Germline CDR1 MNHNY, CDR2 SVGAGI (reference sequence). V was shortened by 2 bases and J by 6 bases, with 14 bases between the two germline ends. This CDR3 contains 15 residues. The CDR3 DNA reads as TGTGCCAGCAGTTACAGGGGGGCGCATGGTCAGCCCCAGCATTTT. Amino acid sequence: CASSYRGAHGQPQHF.

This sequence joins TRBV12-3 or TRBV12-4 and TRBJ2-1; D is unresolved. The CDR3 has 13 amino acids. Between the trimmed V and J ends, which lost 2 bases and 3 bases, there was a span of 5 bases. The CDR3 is CASSLTDYNEQFF. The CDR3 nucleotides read TGTGCCAGCAGTTTAACTGACTACAATGAGCAGTTCTTC.

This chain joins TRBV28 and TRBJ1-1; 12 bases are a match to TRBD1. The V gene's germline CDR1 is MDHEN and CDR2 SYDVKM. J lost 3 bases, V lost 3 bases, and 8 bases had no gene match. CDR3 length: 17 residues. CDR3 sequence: CASSFRDRGRRDTEAFF. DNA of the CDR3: TGTGCCAGCAGTTTTAGGGACAGGGGGCGCAGGGACACTGAAGCTTTCTTT.

CDR3 nucleotides: TGTGCCAGCAGCTTAGCGAGTGGGGCGCTGGAAGCTTTCTTT. The encoded protein is CASSLASGALEAFF. This chain joins TRBV11-2 and TRBJ1-1, with D possibly TRBD1 on 5 matching bases. V was pared by 1 base and J by 8 bases, with 14 bases between. The CDR3 has 14 residues. CDR1 is SGHAT and CDR2 is FQNNGV in the germline V gene.

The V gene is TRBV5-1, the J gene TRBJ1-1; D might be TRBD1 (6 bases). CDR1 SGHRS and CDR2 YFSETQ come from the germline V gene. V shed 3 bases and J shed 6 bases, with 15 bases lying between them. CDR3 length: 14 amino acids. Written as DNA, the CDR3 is TGCGCCAGCAGCTCCCAGCTAGGGGGAGCTGAAGCTTTCTTT. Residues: CASSSQLGGAEAFF.